This TCR beta chain was observed in a study of blood T cells in healthy people across ages. In the study overall: Roughly one uniquely barcoded beta molecule per two T cells was captured. Study-level points and caveats: The long-lived group displayed more naive CD4+ cells, plus higher diversity, than the aged donors did.

Per-sample PBMC isolation yielded at least 6.5 million cells. V was clipped by 7 bases and J by 7 bases, with 17 bases between them. Per germline, CDR1 MNHEY and CDR2 SVGAGI. The CDR3 length is 13 residues. With regard to this clonotype: The antigen is unknown. It may be a read error: a sequence one base away is much more abundant.

It was with a sample-barcoded 5' primer and a J-beta primer mix that a second PCR of roughly 6 to 12 cycles was run. CDR3-containing paired-end reads numbering at least 2.5 million came from each sample. TCRdb reprocessed the 5' RACE reads via MiXCR and lists one record per CDR3 protein. The sample lists about 1,600,000 distinct CDR3 sequences, roughly 45% seen once, with roughly 7.7% in the top ten. The source material was blood. V gene TRBV6-5 combines with J gene TRBJ2-7; the D gene is possibly TRBD1 (6 bases). This sequence originates from a woman between 18 and 29 years old in good health. Here the CDR3 DNA reads TGTGCCAGCATTCAGGGACAAAACAATGAGCAGTACTTC. Amino acid sequence: CASIQGQNNEQYF.